This T cell receptor (beta chain) derives from a study of Graves' ophthalmopathy and Graves' hyperthyroidism. The diagnostic workup employed clinical symptoms, serum thyroxine, TRAb, thyroid ultrasound and orbital computed tomography. From RNA, the CDR3 regions of TCR beta chains were amplified and sequenced. The authors performed first-round RT-PCR with HTBI primers and then a second-round multiplex PCR. From the multiplex PCR reads, TCRdb called clonotypes with MiXCR, one entry per CDR3 protein. Of some 390,000 distinct CDR3 sequences listed, around 18% are singletons. Study conclusions and caveats: Among thyroid clonotypes expanded above 0.001 frequency, most also appeared in blood. The model's ophthalmopathy progression predictions had approximately 65% sensitivity and less than 85% specificity.

On this clonotype: What it binds is not known.

J gave up 3 bases and V 3 bases, and 4 bases lay outside the gene matches. Germline-derived CDR1 and CDR2 are SGHRS and YFSETQ. The CDR3 covers 14 residues. The sample was peripheral blood. The origin of this receptor is a woman under 30 with Graves' ophthalmopathy. V usage is TRBV5-1 and J usage is TRBJ2-5, with 8 nucleotides matching TRBD1. The CDR3 nucleotides read TGCGCCAGCAGCTACGGACAGGGTAAAGAGACCCAGTACTTC. It yields the protein CASSYGQGKETQYF. Full variable domain (outside the CDR3, taken from reference TRBV5-1 and TRBJ2-5): KAGVTQTPRYLIKTRGQQVTLSCSPISGHRSVSWYQQTPGQGLQFLFEYFSETQRNKGNFPGRFSGRQFSNSRSEMNVSTLELGDSALYLCASSYGQGKETQYFGPGTRLLVL.